These 22 T cell receptor beta chains were sequenced from one sample in a study of vaccination and CD4 T cells after COVID-19. TCRdb independently ran MiXCR on the PCR reads; one entry per CDR3 protein. The sample holds approximately 40,000 distinct CDR3 sequences, about 34% seen once. The sample's time point: late sampling 161 to 241 days after vaccination in three convalescent patients. The source material was CD4+ T cells from blood, sampled about 7 months after SARS-CoV-2 vaccination. These receptors originate from a human donor who had recovered from COVID-19.

The chain uses TRBV21-1 and TRBJ2-7; the table calls TRBD2, which could not be checked here. TRBV21-1 is reported as a pseudogene. CDR3 length: 16 residues. This CDR3 is CASSLGAGGGSYEQYF. For the CDR3, the DNA is TGTGCCAGCAGCCTAGGGGCGGGAGGTGGGTCCTACGAGCAGTACTTC.

This clonotype has a handful of counts. The gene calls are TRBV20-1 and TRBJ2-1, with D maybe TRBD2 (7 bases). In germline, CDR1 is DFQATT, CDR2 SNEGSKA (reference sequence). This CDR3 has 16 residues. The germline V and J ends were trimmed by 0 bases and 3 bases, with 15 bases remaining between them. CDR3 protein: CSARDPSGTIYNEQFF. In DNA form, the CDR3 reads TGCAGTGCTAGAGATCCCAGCGGGACAATCTACAATGAGCAGTTCTTC.

In this sample, this clonotype turned up a few times. This rearrangement joins TRBV2 to TRBJ1-1; unclear D gene. This CDR3 has 13 amino acids. V lost 6 bases, J lost 4 bases, and 12 bases lay in between. Germline loops: CDR1 SNHLY, CDR2 FYNNEI. CDR3: CASSLSSATEAFF. CDR3 coding DNA: TGTGCCAGCAGCCTTTCCTCTGCCACTGAAGCTTTCTTT.

The sample holds a few counts of this clonotype. V gene TRBV20-1 combines with J gene TRBJ2-1; D possibly corresponds to TRBD2 (5 bases). Germline values: CDR1 DFQATT, CDR2 SNEGSKA (reference sequence). CDR3 length equals 16 residues. V gave up 4 bases and J gave up 5 bases, with 21 bases separating them. The CDR3 loop reads CSATRPTRSRHNEQFF. As DNA, the CDR3 is TGCAGTGCTACCAGACCTACTAGGAGTCGACACAATGAGCAGTTCTTC.

V gene TRBV30 combines with J gene TRBJ1-2, with no clear D. From germline, CDR1 is GTSNPN and CDR2 SVGIG (reference sequence). The germline V and J ends were trimmed by 0 bases and 2 bases, with 19 bases remaining between them. The CDR3 extends over 17 amino acids. The CDR3: CAWSVRSRIARNYGYTF. In DNA, the CDR3 is TGTGCCTGGAGTGTAAGGTCCCGGATAGCGAGAAACTATGGCTACACCTTC.

This clonotype occurred once. The rearrangement links TRBV24-1 to TRBJ2-7, with D possibly TRBD2 on 10 matching bases. The CDR3 extends over 16 amino acids. The V end lost 7 bases, the J end lost 3 bases, and 21 bases lay between the germline ends. Germline V gene sequence: CDR1 KGHDR, CDR2 SFDVKD. The CDR3 is CATSGQGTSDNYEQYF. CDR3 in DNA: TGTGCCACCAGCGGACAGGGGACTAGCGACAACTACGAGCAGTACTTC.

The chain has TRBV20-1 and TRBJ1-1; TRBD1 matches at 8 bases. Germline V gene lookup returns CDR1 DFQATT and CDR2 SNEGSKA (reference sequence). The CDR3 is 13 amino acids. J lost 5 bases, V lost 2 bases, and 4 bases had no gene match. The chain's CDR3 is CSARQGANTEAFF. In DNA, the CDR3 is TGCAGTGCTAGACAGGGGGCGAATACTGAAGCTTTCTTT.

This clonotype was seen just once. The chain employs TRBV6-1 and TRBJ2-7; 7 bases line up with TRBD2. The CDR3 contains 13 residues. CDR1 is MNHNS, CDR2 SASEGT, per germline. The V gene end was trimmed by 9 bases and the J gene end by 0 bases; junction bases not matched to a gene: 5. The DNA of the CDR3 is TGTGCCAGTGGGAGCGGGATCTCCTACGAGCAGTACTTC. It encodes CASGSGISYEQYF.

CDR3 region: CSAIPTSAFLTDTQYF. DNA for the CDR3: TGCAGTGCAATACCGACTAGCGCCTTTCTCACAGATACGCAGTATTTT. V gene TRBV20-1 combines with J gene TRBJ2-3, with 8 nucleotides matching TRBD2. Germline values: CDR1 DFQATT, CDR2 SNEGSKA (reference sequence). The V segment lost 6 bases and the J segment 2 bases; nucleotides outside the gene matches: 13. The CDR3 totals 16 residues.

The chain combines TRBV4-3 with TRBJ2-2, with 14 bases aligning to TRBD2. V lost 4 bases, J lost 4 bases, and 14 bases stayed unmatched. There are 20 residues in the CDR3. Per germline, CDR1 LGHNA and CDR2 YSLEER. The CDR3 protein is CASSPRLAGGEIVITGELFF. The CDR3 DNA is TGCGCCAGCAGCCCGAGACTAGCGGGAGGGGAAATCGTGATCACCGGGGAGCTGTTTTTT.

The chain carries TRBV11-1 and TRBJ2-7; 10 bases agree with TRBD2. V was clipped by 4 bases and J by 2 bases; unmatched bases: 11. Per germline, CDR1 SGHAT and CDR2 FQDESV (reference sequence). CDR3 length equals 17 residues. The CDR3 loop reads CASSSLAGVGLAYEQYF. CDR3 DNA sequence: TGTGCCAGCAGCTCGCTAGCGGGGGTAGGATTAGCCTACGAGCAGTACTTC.

CDR3 in amino acids: CASSPTRLYNSPLHF. The CDR3 DNA sequence: TGTGCCAGCAGTCCCACCCGACTGTATAATTCACCCCTCCACTTT. This rearrangement joins TRBV28 to TRBJ1-6; D is ambiguous. CDR1 MDHEN and CDR2 SYDVKM come from the germline V gene. Deletions cut 5 bases from V and 4 bases from J, with 12 bases between. The CDR3 loop spans 15 amino acids.

This clonotype came up once. The chain combines TRBV4-1 with TRBJ2-3; no definite D call. The CDR3 covers 12 residues. Germline lookup yields CDR1 MGHRA and CDR2 YSYEKL. Trimming removed 1 base at V and 4 bases at J, with 3 bases between. For the CDR3, the DNA is TGCGCCAGCAGCCAAGTGCCAGATACGCAGTATTTT. It specifies CASSQVPDTQYF.

The chain uses TRBV30 and TRBJ2-2; D gene ambiguous. Between the trimmed V and J ends, which lost 3 bases and 5 bases, there was a span of 10 bases. Germline V gives CDR1 GTSNPN, CDR2 SVGIG (reference sequence). The CDR3 runs to 13 residues. This chain's CDR3 is CAWRRLGTGELFF. The DNA of the CDR3 is TGTGCCTGGAGACGTCTAGGGACCGGGGAGCTGTTTTTT.

The CDR3: CASSDSSDSYEQYF. The CDR3 nucleotides read TGTGCCAGCAGTGACTCTAGCGACTCCTACGAGCAGTACTTC. The chain uses TRBV6-4 and TRBJ2-7, with TRBD2 as a possible D gene (5 bases). The germline gives CDR1 MRHNA, CDR2 SNTAGT. CDR3 length equals 14 residues. Deletions cut 0 bases from V and 0 bases from J, with 6 bases between.

The rearrangement uses TRBV10-2 and TRBJ1-1; D is uncertain. Trimming stripped 1 base from V and 5 bases from J, with 17 bases between. Per the germline V gene, CDR1 is WSHSY and CDR2 is SAAADI. The CDR3 spans 16 residues. The CDR3 protein is CASSEFGWRKWTEAFF. The CDR3 DNA sequence: TGCGCCAGCAGTGAGTTCGGATGGCGGAAATGGACTGAAGCTTTCTTT.

The genes are TRBV27 and TRBJ1-5; D is possibly TRBD1 (6 bases). Germline V gene lookup returns CDR1 MNHEY and CDR2 SMNVEV (reference sequence). The CDR3 sequence is 15 residues long. V was cut by 3 bases and J by 2 bases, with 11 bases left in between. CDR3 sequence reads: CASSLGGGGNQPQHF. Written as DNA, the CDR3 is TGTGCCAGCAGTTTGGGGGGGGGCGGCAATCAGCCCCAGCATTTT.

This chain joins TRBV19 and TRBJ2-5; D assignment may be TRBD1 or TRBD2 (5 bases each). Germline assignment: CDR1 LNHDA and CDR2 SQIVND (reference sequence). V was trimmed by 5 bases and J by 7 bases, leaving 11 bases between them. The CDR3 contains 12 residues. CDR3 sequence reads: CASSPTGRTQYF. CDR3 nucleotide sequence: TGTGCCAGTAGTCCGACGGGGCGGACCCAGTACTTC.

This clonotype was seen just once. The chain recombines TRBV10-3 with TRBJ2-3; D is unresolved. The CDR3 extends over 12 amino acids. The germline V gene encodes CDR1 ENHRY and CDR2 SYGVKD. The V end lost 3 bases, the J end lost 4 bases, and 5 bases lay between the germline ends. CDR3 region: CAISDQPDTQYF. The CDR3 DNA sequence: TGTGCCATCAGTGATCAGCCAGATACGCAGTATTTT.

There are a few counts of this clonotype. The chain recombines TRBV27 with TRBJ2-1, with 8 bases lining up with TRBD2. Unmatched junction bases numbered 10, after V lost 2 bases and J lost 10 bases. This CDR3 comprises 15 residues. From germline, CDR1 is MNHEY and CDR2 SMNVEV (reference sequence). CDR3 amino acids: CASSLSLAGPREQFF. CDR3 in DNA: TGTGCCAGCAGTTTAAGTCTAGCGGGCCCTAGGGAGCAGTTCTTC.

V usage is TRBV25-1 and J usage is TRBJ2-1; D perhaps matches TRBD2 (6 bases). The CDR3 has 16 residues. The ends were cut back, 3 bases at V and 0 bases at J, with 12 bases in the middle. The germline V gene encodes CDR1 MGHDK and CDR2 SYGVNS. CDR3 nucleotides: TGTGCCAGCAGTGATGGAGCGGGCATCTCCTACAATGAGCAGTTCTTC. This gives the protein CASSDGAGISYNEQFF.

J is TRBJ1-1 and V is TRBV20-1; D is ambiguous. This CDR3 is built from 13 residues. The V gene lost 0 bases and the J gene lost 2 bases, with 7 bases spanning the gap. Germline V CDR1 and CDR2: DFQATT, SNEGSKA (reference sequence). As DNA, the CDR3 is TGCAGTGCTAGAGATCGGGTCAACACTGAAGCTTTCTTT. Translation: CSARDRVNTEAFF.